These T cell receptor beta chains were read from a single sample in a study of shared clonotypes between healthy human individuals. The data were produced by immunoSEQ multiplex PCR, yet TCRdb's version contains in-frame clones alone and is incomplete. The sample has some 550,000 clones, roughly 97% seen once. The material sequenced was naive CD4+ T cells sorted from blood. The receptors shown here come from a woman aged 25 to 39 in good health. Both conserved end residues are part of each CDR3. Each record gives: J gene, D gene, clone size, V gene, CDR3 protein, CDR3 DNA. D genes are given only for firm matches. For some rows the clone size is stated as once, few or many, or as a class when expanded; others skip it.

TRBJ1-1 . . TRBV5-1 CASSLAPNTEAFF TGCGCCAGCAGCCTGGCCCCGAACACTGAAGCTTTCTTT
TRBJ2-3 . . TRBV19 CASKANAVSTDTQYF TGTGCCAGTAAGGCCAACGCGGTTAGCACAGATACGCAGTATTTT
TRBJ2-5 TRBD2 . TRBV13 CASSLLAGGVETQYF TGTGCCAGCAGCTTACTTGCGGGAGGAGTAGAGACCCAGTACTTC
TRBJ2-2 TRBD1 . TRBV7-9 CASSSRQGTGELFF TGTGCCAGCAGCTCTCGACAGGGCACCGGGGAGCTGTTTTTT
TRBJ2-4 . . TRBV30 CAWSVPWGQVNIQYF TGTGCCTGGAGTGTACCCTGGGGACAAGTAAACATTCAGTACTTC
TRBJ2-2 TRBD2 . TRBV5-4 CVTLAVNTGELFF TGTGTTACGCTAGCGGTTAACACCGGGGAGCTGTTTTTT
TRBJ1-2 . . TRBV14 CASSPTGAGVLF TGTGCCAGCAGCCCCACGGGGGCGGGTGTGCTCTTC
TRBJ2-7 . once TRBV29-1 CSVLRTYEQYF TGCAGCGTTCTCAGAACCTACGAGCAGTACTTC
TRBJ1-1 TRBD1 . TRBV18 CASSLQGYTEAFF TGTGCCAGCTCGTTACAGGGGTACACTGAAGCTTTCTTT
TRBJ1-2 . . TRBV5-6 CASGPYSLPGYTF TGTGCCAGCGGACCATATTCTCTCCCCGGCTACACCTTC
TRBJ1-4 . once TRBV5-5 CASSPFGEITNEKLFF TGTGCCAGCAGCCCGTTTGGGGAGATCACTAATGAAAAACTGTTTTTT
TRBJ1-2 TRBD1 . TRBV9 CVSSAGTEHGYTF TGTGTCAGCAGCGCGGGGACAGAACATGGCTACACCTTC
TRBJ1-1 TRBD1 . TRBV6-1 CASSQGAEAFF TGTGCCAGCAGTCAGGGGGCTGAAGCTTTCTTT
TRBJ2-5 . . TRBV5-1 CASSLNGLVETQYF TGCGCCAGCAGCTTGAATGGCCTCGTGGAGACCCAGTACTTC
TRBJ1-5 . . TRBV2 CASSRNLGSNQPQHF TGTGCCAGCAGCCGTAACTTGGGTAGCAATCAGCCCCAGCATTTT
TRBJ2-5 . . TRBV7-9 CASSLGVQGGPNQETQYF TGTGCCAGCAGCCTAGGAGTCCAGGGCGGGCCCAACCAAGAGACCCAGTACTTC
TRBJ1-5 . . TRBV28 CASRSGGWGNQPQHF TGTGCCAGCAGGTCGGGGGGATGGGGCAATCAGCCCCAGCATTTT
TRBJ2-2 . . TRBV7-9 CASRYTRGSAGELFF TGTGCCAGCAGATATACACGAGGGTCCGCCGGGGAGCTGTTTTTT
TRBJ2-1 TRBD2 . TRBV5-1 CASSAGVSFNEQFF TGCGCCAGCAGTGCGGGAGTCAGCTTCAATGAGCAGTTCTTC
TRBJ2-7 . . TRBV7-2 CASSLGRSYEQYF TGTGCCAGCAGCTTAGGGCGGAGCTACGAGCAGTACTTC
TRBJ2-7 . . TRBV5-5 CASSLEGYEQYF TGTGCCAGCAGCTTGGAAGGCTACGAGCAGTACTTC
TRBJ2-7 . . TRBV6-1 CASSEAGHRYEQYF TGTGCCAGCAGTGAAGCGGGACACCGATACGAGCAGTACTTC
TRBJ2-3 . . TRBV11-1 CASGGFSDTQYF TGTGCCAGCGGGGGTTTTTCAGATACGCAGTATTTT
TRBJ1-5 . . TRBV2 CASSVQPNQPQHF TGTGCCAGCAGTGTACAGCCGAATCAGCCCCAGCATTTT
TRBJ2-1 . . TRBV28 CASSPPSVLEQFF TGTGCCAGCAGTCCCCCTAGCGTACTAGAGCAGTTCTTC
TRBJ2-3 TRBD2 . TRBV5-1 CASSFGLAGGTDTQYF TGCGCCAGCAGCTTCGGACTAGCGGGAGGAACAGATACGCAGTATTTT
TRBJ2-3 . . TRBV29-1 CSVIQGGRLWSTDTQYF TGCAGCGTGATACAGGGCGGTCGCCTTTGGAGCACAGATACGCAGTATTTT
TRBJ2-2 . . TRBV2 CASSGDGNTGELFF TGTGCCAGCAGTGGGGACGGTAACACCGGGGAGCTGTTTTTT
TRBJ2-3 TRBD2 . TRBV5-5 CASSAGGSGNPDTQYF TGTGCCAGCAGCGCCGGGGGTAGCGGGAACCCAGATACGCAGTATTTT
TRBJ2-5 . . TRBV4-1 CASSQGAGTQYF TGCGCCAGCAGCCAAGGGGCGGGGACCCAGTACTTC
TRBJ2-7 . . TRBV9 CASSVGSPGAYEQYF TGTGCCAGCAGCGTCGGGAGCCCGGGGGCCTACGAGCAGTACTTC
TRBJ1-1 . . TRBV7-9 CASSLTQGSSTEAFF TGTGCCAGCAGCTTGACGCAGGGGTCGAGCACTGAAGCTTTCTTT
TRBJ2-1 . . TRBV2 CASSDEASSYNEQFF TGTGCCAGCAGTGATGAGGCGAGCTCCTACAATGAGCAGTTCTTC
TRBJ2-6 . once TRBV6-5 CASTPGRSGANVLTF TGTGCCAGCACCCCGGGACGCTCTGGGGCCAACGTCCTGACTTTC
TRBJ2-1 . . TRBV20-1 CSAYLNEQFF TGCAGTGCCTATTTAAATGAGCAGTTCTTC
TRBJ2-2 . . TRBV29-1 CSVTLSLNTGELFF TGCAGCGTTACCCTTTCCCTTAACACCGGGGAGCTGTTTTTT
TRBJ2-1 TRBD2 . TRBV28 CASSFLAGGVYNEQFF TGTGCCAGCAGTTTCCTAGCGGGAGGGGTCTACAATGAGCAGTTCTTC
TRBJ1-1 . . TRBV28 CASSLVTRPSMNTEAFF TGTGCCAGCAGTCTCGTCACAAGGCCCAGCATGAACACTGAAGCTTTCTTT
TRBJ2-2 . . TRBV28 CATSWSANTGELFF TGTGCCACTAGCTGGAGCGCGAACACCGGGGAGCTGTTTTTT
TRBJ1-6 . . TRBV28 CASSSGLPNSPLHF TGTGCCAGCAGTTCCGGACTGCCCAATTCACCCCTCCACTTT
TRBJ2-2 TRBD1 . TRBV19 CASSTGQGGTGELFF TGTGCCAGTAGTACGGGACAGGGGGGCACCGGGGAGCTGTTTTTT
TRBJ2-4 . . TRBV10-1 CASSESTRSGIQYF TGCGCCAGCAGTGAGTCTACTAGGAGCGGCATTCAGTACTTC
TRBJ1-2 . . TRBV28 CASRRQTYGYTF TGTGCCAGCAGGCGACAGACCTATGGCTACACCTTC
TRBJ1-3 . once TRBV9 CASSVAPGPGGPIYF TGTGCCAGCAGCGTAGCCCCGGGGCCCGGGGGTCCCATATATTTT
TRBJ2-3 . . TRBV5-4 CASSLVGSTDTQYF TGTGCCAGCAGCTTGGTAGGGAGCACAGATACGCAGTATTTT
TRBJ2-1 TRBD1 . TRBV5-4 CASSSTGTTPNEQFF TGTGCCAGCAGCTCGACAGGGACAACGCCCAATGAGCAGTTCTTC
TRBJ1-5 TRBD1 . TRBV6-1 CASRDRNLSNQPQHF TGTGCCAGCAGGGACAGGAACCTTAGCAATCAGCCCCAGCATTTT
TRBJ2-1 TRBD1 . TRBV6-6 CASSLDRVAYNEQFF TGTGCCAGCAGTCTCGACAGGGTGGCCTACAATGAGCAGTTCTTC
TRBJ2-7 TRBD1 . TRBV5-1 CASSSVPQGAVEQYF TGCGCCAGCAGCTCGGTTCCACAGGGGGCTGTCGAGCAGTACTTC
TRBJ2-6 . . TRBV5-4 CASSSRGPSGANVLTF TGTGCCAGCAGCTCACGCGGGCCGTCTGGGGCCAACGTCCTGACTTTC
TRBJ2-2 TRBD2 . TRBV5-1 CASSPQLAENTGELFF TGCGCCAGCAGCCCACAACTAGCGGAGAACACCGGGGAGCTGTTTTTT
TRBJ2-2 . . TRBV7-3 CASSPDWNTGELFF TGTGCCAGCAGTCCCGACTGGAACACCGGGGAGCTGTTTTTT
TRBJ1-6 . . TRBV30 CAWDRDPGAPLHF TGTGCCTGGGACCGGGACCCGGGAGCACCCCTCCACTTT
TRBJ2-7 TRBD2 . TRBV18 CASSPLAGDLGEQYF TGTGCCAGCTCACCACTAGCGGGAGACCTAGGAGAGCAGTACTTC
TRBJ2-3 TRBD2 . TRBV20-1 CSIAGGYTQYF TGCAGTATAGCGGGAGGATATACGCAGTATTTT
TRBJ2-3 TRBD2 . TRBV13 CASSGSGSTPDTQYF TGTGCCAGCAGCGGTAGCGGGAGTACCCCAGATACGCAGTATTTT
TRBJ2-7 . . TRBV4-2 CASSQERGGEQYF TGTGCCAGCAGCCAAGAAAGGGGGGGCGAGCAGTACTTC
TRBJ1-2 . . TRBV4-1 CASSQGVGSYGYTF TGCGCCAGCAGCCAAGGGGTAGGGTCCTATGGCTACACCTTC